Shown below are 19 T cell receptor beta chains from a single sample sequenced in a study of Graves' ophthalmopathy and Graves' hyperthyroidism. The authors amplified TCR beta CDR3 regions from RNA transcripts. First-round RT-PCR used HTBI primers; second-round multiplex PCR followed. MiXCR, run by TCRdb on the multiplex PCR reads, gives a single entry per CDR3 protein. The profile shows roughly 1.1 million distinct CDR3 sequences, about 38% of them singletons. Sequencing was done on a sample of peripheral blood or thyroid tissue (not recorded which). These receptors all come from an adult man with Graves' hyperthyroidism.

The rearrangement joins TRBV19 to TRBJ2-7; TRBD1 matches at 10 bases. The assigned J gene may be wrong: the sequence end matches TRBJ2-1 better. The CDR3 runs to 14 residues. The germline V gene has CDR1 LNHDA and CDR2 SQIVND (reference sequence). This chain's CDR3 is CASSGTGDGGEQFF. CDR3 DNA sequence: TGTGCCAGTAGTGGGACAGGGGATGGAGGTGAGCAGTTCTTC.

The CDR3 DNA sequence: TGTGCCAGCATCGAGTACAATGAGCAGTTCTTC. Residues: CASIEYNEQFF. The chain couples TRBV7-9 to TRBJ2-5; no definite D call. Judging by the DNA end, TRBJ2-1 fits better; the J call may be wrong. Germline V gene data show CDR1 as SEHNR and CDR2 as FQNEAQ (reference sequence). This CDR3 comprises 11 residues.

This clonotype was detected many times. The chain couples TRBV19 to TRBJ1-5; D perhaps matches TRBD1 (5 bases). Germline V CDR1 and CDR2: LNHDA, SQIVND (reference sequence). V was cut by 6 bases and J by 0 bases, with 15 bases left in between. The CDR3 sequence is 16 residues long. For the CDR3, the DNA is TGTGCCAGTAGCCCGGGACGGACATATAGCAATCAGCCCCAGCATTTT. Protein sequence: CASSPGRTYSNQPQHF.

This clonotype has a count of ten or more. This sequence joins TRBV9 and TRBJ2-2, with TRBD1 matching 7 bases. Germline-derived CDR1 and CDR2 are SGDLS and YYNGEE. This CDR3 region has 15 residues. V lost 4 bases, J lost 6 bases, and 9 bases stayed unmatched. The CDR3 loop is CASSLTGLRAGELFF. CDR3 DNA sequence: TGTGCCAGCAGCTTGACAGGGTTGAGGGCCGGGGAGCTGTTTTTT.

With regard to this clonotype: A clone one base away is much larger, so this may be a read error. This chain connects TRBV2 to TRBJ2-7; tentatively, D is TRBD1 (6 bases). The V end was cut by 6 bases, the J end by 0 bases, with 15 bases between. This CDR3 comprises 15 residues. Germline assignment: CDR1 SNHLY and CDR2 FYNNEI. Written as DNA, the CDR3 is TGTGCCAGCAGCAAAGAGGACAGACCCTCCTACGAGCAGTACTTC. Encoded protein: CASSKEDRPSYEQYF.

The chain employs TRBV7-9 and TRBJ1-1; D is uncertain. V shed 6 bases and J shed 1 base, with 6 bases lying between them. The germline gives CDR1 SEHNR, CDR2 FQNEAQ (reference sequence). This CDR3 has 12 amino acids. The CDR3 DNA reads TGTGCCAGCAGAGATGAGAACACTGAAGCTTTCTTT. Residues: CASRDENTEAFF.

This chain joins TRBV6-2 or TRBV6-3 and TRBJ2-5; TRBD1 matches 10 bases. V shed 5 bases and J 5 bases; nucleotides not matched to a gene: 8. Germline CDR1 and CDR2: MNHEY and SVGEGT. This CDR3 region has 15 residues. CDR3 loop: CASSLGTGVLETQYF. The CDR3 nucleotides are TGTGCCAGCAGTCTCGGGACAGGGGTTTTGGAGACCCAGTACTTC.

The chain links TRBV9 to TRBJ2-7; 7 nucleotides match TRBD1. J lost 2 bases, V lost 7 bases, and 12 bases had no gene match. CDR1 SGDLS and CDR2 YYNGEE come from the germline V gene. The CDR3 has 15 amino acids. CDR3 sequence reads: CASSPLDRATYEQYF. The DNA of the CDR3 is TGTGCCAGCTCTCCTCTCGACAGGGCAACCTACGAGCAGTACTTC.

The chain carries TRBV20-1 and TRBJ1-3; 9 bases fit TRBD1. The CDR3 covers 13 residues. Germline CDR1 DFQATT, CDR2 SNEGSKA (reference sequence). Germline trimming cut 6 bases from V and 4 bases from J; bases unmatched to any gene: 4. The chain's CDR3 is CSATGGFGNTIYF. CDR3 nucleotide sequence: TGCAGTGCCACAGGGGGCTTCGGAAACACCATATATTTT.

V gene TRBV30 combines with J gene TRBJ1-1; maybe TRBD1 (6 bases). The length of the CDR3 is 13 residues. V lost 7 bases and J 0 bases, leaving 12 bases between the germline ends. CDR1 is GTSNPN and CDR2 is SVGIG in the germline V gene (reference sequence). CDR3 region: CALMTGMNTEAFF. For the CDR3, the DNA is TGTGCCTTAATGACAGGCATGAACACTGAAGCTTTCTTT. Complete variable domain (other parts from reference TRBV30 and TRBJ1-1): SQTIHQWPATLVQPVGSPLSLECTVEGTSNPNLYWYRQAAGRGLQLLFYSVGIGQISSEVPQNLSASRPQDRQFILSSKKLLLSDSGFYLCALMTGMNTEAFFGQGTRLTVV.

This chain connects TRBV10-3 to TRBJ2-2, with 7 nucleotides matching TRBD2. CDR3 length: 14 residues. Germline assignment: CDR1 ENHRY and CDR2 SYGVKD. The V segment lost 2 bases and the J segment 7 bases; nucleotides outside the gene matches: 4. CDR3 coding DNA: TGTGCCATCAGTGAGGGGGCTAGCGGCGGGGAGCTGTTTTTT. Protein sequence: CAISEGASGGELFF.

In its sample, this clonotype was seen many times. The chain employs TRBV7-6 and TRBJ2-5; 10 nucleotides match TRBD2. V shed 2 bases and J 5 bases; nucleotides not matched to a gene: 14. Germline assignment: CDR1 SGHVS and CDR2 FNYEAQ. There are 18 residues in the CDR3. The CDR3 DNA follows: TGTGCCAGCAGCTTACTTGGCGGGGGGTCAGCGGGAGGGGAGACCCAGTACTTC. Translation gives CASSLLGGGSAGGETQYF.

Many counts were recorded for this clonotype. The V gene is TRBV7-2, the J gene TRBJ1-4; D is unresolved. CDR1 is SGHTA and CDR2 is FQGNSA in the germline V gene. V lost 0 bases and J 8 bases, leaving 7 bases between the germline ends. This CDR3 spans 13 amino acids. Here the CDR3 DNA reads TGTGCCAGCAGCTTAGCAATGGCGGAAAAACTGTTTTTT. Translating gives CASSLAMAEKLFF.

V and J are TRBV19 and TRBJ1-1; D is possibly TRBD1 (6 bases). CDR1 is LNHDA, CDR2 SQIVND, per germline (reference sequence). V lost 3 bases to trimming and J lost 4 bases, with 9 bases between them. This CDR3 contains 13 residues. The DNA of the CDR3 is TGTGCCAGTAGTATTAGGGGGACCACTGAAGCTTTCTTT. It encodes CASSIRGTTEAFF. The full variable domain, in which reference TRBV19 and TRBJ1-1 provide the parts outside the CDR3, is DGGITQSPKYLFRKEGQNVTLSCEQNLNHDAMYWYRQDPGQGLRLIYYSQIVNDFQKGDIAEGYSVSREKKESFPLTVTSAQKNPTAFYLCASSIRGTTEAFFGQGTRLTVV.

There are a few counts of this clonotype. Its ends do not fully match the called genes, so a read error is possible. The chain has TRBV10-3 and TRBJ2-7; 11 bases line up with TRBD2. The CDR3 has 16 residues. CDR1 is ENHRY and CDR2 is SYGVKD in the germline V gene. CDR3 amino acids: CASSSATSGISYEQYF. In DNA form, the CDR3 reads TGTGCCAGCAGTTCGGCGACTAGCGGGATCTCCTACGAGCAGTACTTC.

This chain connects TRBV2 to TRBJ2-7, with TRBD1 identical over 8 bases. The junction had 15 bases not matched to a gene; V was cut back by 8 bases and J by 6 bases. This CDR3 is 15 amino acids long. Per the germline V gene, CDR1 is SNHLY and CDR2 is FYNNEI. The CDR3 nucleotides are TGTGCCAGCGTTGGGGAAGACAGGGGACGCCCCGAGCAGTACTTC. Its translation: CASVGEDRGRPEQYF.

At least ten counts were recorded for this clonotype. V gene TRBV12-3 or TRBV12-4 combines with J gene TRBJ1-6, with D uncertain. Trimming stripped 9 bases from V and 1 base from J, with 10 bases between. CDR3 length equals 14 residues. The CDR3 DNA sequence: TGTGCCAGTAAACAAAGTTCCTATAATTCACCCCTCCACTTT. Amino acids: CASKQSSYNSPLHF.

A note on this clonotype: Just one base apart from a much larger clone, this may be a read error. The chain joins TRBV12-3 or TRBV12-4 to TRBJ1-1; 7 nucleotides align to TRBD1. V was clipped by 6 bases and J by 6 bases; unmatched bases: 13. The CDR3 length is 15 residues. The CDR3 DNA follows: TGTGCCAGCAGCGTCCGACAGACAGGGTTCGCTGAAGCTTTCTTT. Its protein product is CASSVRQTGFAEAFF.

This clonotype showed up just a few times. V is TRBV12-3 or TRBV12-4 and J is TRBJ2-5, with D perhaps TRBD1 or TRBD2 (5 bases each). CDR3 length equals 12 residues. V lost 5 bases to trimming and J lost 9 bases, with 13 bases between them. CDR3 sequence reads: CASSKGDRSQYF. The DNA for the CDR3 is TGTGCCAGCAGTAAAGGGGACCGGTCCCAGTACTTC.